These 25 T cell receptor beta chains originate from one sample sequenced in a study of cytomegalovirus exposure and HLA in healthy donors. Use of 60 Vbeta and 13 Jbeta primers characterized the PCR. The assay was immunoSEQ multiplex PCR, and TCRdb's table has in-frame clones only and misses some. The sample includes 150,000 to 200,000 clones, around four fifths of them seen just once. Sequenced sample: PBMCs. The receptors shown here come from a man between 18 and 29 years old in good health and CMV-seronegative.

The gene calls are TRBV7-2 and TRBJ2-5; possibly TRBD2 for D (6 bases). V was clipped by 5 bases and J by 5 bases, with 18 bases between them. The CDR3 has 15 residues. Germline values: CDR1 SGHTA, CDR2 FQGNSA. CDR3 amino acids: CASSPGTSGWETQYF. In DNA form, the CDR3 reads TGTGCCAGCAGCCCGGGGACTTCCGGGTGGGAGACCCAGTACTTC.

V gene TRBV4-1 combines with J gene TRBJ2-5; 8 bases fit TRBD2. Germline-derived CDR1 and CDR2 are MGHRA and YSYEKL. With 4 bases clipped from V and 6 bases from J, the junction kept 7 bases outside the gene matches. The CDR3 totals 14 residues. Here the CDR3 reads CASSPREGVKTQYF. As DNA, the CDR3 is TGCGCCAGCAGCCCCCGGGAGGGGGTCAAGACCCAGTACTTC.

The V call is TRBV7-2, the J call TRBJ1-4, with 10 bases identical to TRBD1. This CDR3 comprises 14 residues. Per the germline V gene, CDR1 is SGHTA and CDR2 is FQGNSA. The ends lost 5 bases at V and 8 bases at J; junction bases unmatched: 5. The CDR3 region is CASSPGQGREKLFF. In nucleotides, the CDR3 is TGTGCCAGCAGCCCGGGACAGGGGCGAGAAAAACTGTTTTTT.

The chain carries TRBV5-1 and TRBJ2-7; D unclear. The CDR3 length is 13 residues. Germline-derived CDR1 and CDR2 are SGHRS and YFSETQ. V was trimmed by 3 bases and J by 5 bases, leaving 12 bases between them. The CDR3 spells CASSYRPRDEQYF. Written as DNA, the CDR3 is TGCGCCAGCAGCTACCGGCCACGGGACGAGCAGTACTTC. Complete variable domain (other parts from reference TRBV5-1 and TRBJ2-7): KAGVTQTPRYLIKTRGQQVTLSCSPISGHRSVSWYQQTPGQGLQFLFEYFSETQRNKGNFPGRFSGRQFSNSRSEMNVSTLELGDSALYLCASSYRPRDEQYFGPGTRLTVT.

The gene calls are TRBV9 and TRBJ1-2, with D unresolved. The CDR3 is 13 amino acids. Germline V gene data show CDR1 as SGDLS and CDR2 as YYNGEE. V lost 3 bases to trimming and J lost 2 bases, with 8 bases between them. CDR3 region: CASSADGNYGYTF. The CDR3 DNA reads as TGTGCCAGCAGCGCCGACGGGAACTATGGCTACACCTTC.

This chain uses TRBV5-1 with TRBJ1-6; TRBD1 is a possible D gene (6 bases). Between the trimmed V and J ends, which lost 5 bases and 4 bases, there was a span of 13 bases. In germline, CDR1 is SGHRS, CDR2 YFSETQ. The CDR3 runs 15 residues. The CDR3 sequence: CASRQGSPYNSPLHF. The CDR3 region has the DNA TGCGCCAGCAGACAGGGTTCTCCATATAATTCACCCCTCCACTTT.

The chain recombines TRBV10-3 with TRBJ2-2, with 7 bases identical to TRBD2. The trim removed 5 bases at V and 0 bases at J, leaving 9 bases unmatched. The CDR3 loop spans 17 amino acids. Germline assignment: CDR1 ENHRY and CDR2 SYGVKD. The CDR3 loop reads CAISREASGANTGELFF. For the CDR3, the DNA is TGTGCCATCAGTCGAGAGGCTAGCGGAGCGAACACCGGGGAGCTGTTTTTT.

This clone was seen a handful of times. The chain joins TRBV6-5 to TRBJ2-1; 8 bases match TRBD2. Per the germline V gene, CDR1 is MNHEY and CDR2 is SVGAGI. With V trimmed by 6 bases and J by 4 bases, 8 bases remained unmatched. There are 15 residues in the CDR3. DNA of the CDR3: TGTGCCAGCAGGGCCCTACTAGCGGCTTACAATGAGCAGTTCTTC. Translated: CASRALLAAYNEQFF.

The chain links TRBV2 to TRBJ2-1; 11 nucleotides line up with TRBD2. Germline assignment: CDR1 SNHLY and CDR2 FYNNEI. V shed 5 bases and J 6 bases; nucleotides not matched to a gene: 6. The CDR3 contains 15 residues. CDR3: CASSLTSGEGNEQFF. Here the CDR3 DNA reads TGTGCCAGCAGTCTGACTAGCGGGGAAGGCAATGAGCAGTTCTTC.

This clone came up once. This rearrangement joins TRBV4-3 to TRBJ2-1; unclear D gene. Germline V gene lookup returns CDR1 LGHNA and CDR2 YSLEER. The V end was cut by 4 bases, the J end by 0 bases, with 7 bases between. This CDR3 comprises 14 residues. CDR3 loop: CASSPGFSYNEQFF. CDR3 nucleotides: TGCGCCAGCAGCCCGGGTTTCTCCTACAATGAGCAGTTCTTC.

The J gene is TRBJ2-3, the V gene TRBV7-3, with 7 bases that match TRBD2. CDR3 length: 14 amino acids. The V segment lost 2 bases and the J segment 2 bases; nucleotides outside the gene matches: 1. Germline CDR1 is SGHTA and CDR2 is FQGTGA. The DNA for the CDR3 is TGTGCCAGCAGCTTAGGGGGGGTCACAGATACGCAGTATTTT. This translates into CASSLGGVTDTQYF.

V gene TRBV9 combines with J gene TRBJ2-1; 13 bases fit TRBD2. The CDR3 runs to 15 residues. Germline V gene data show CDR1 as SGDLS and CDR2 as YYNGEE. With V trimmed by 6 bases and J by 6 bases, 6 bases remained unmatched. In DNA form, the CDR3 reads TGTGCCAGCACCAGGACTAGCGGGAGTGGCAATGAGCAGTTCTTC. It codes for CASTRTSGSGNEQFF. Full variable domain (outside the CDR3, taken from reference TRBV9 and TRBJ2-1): DSGVTQTPKHLITATGQRVTLRCSPRSGDLSVYWYQQSLDQGLQFLIQYYNGEERAKGNILERFSAQQFPDLHSELNLSSLELGDSALYFCASTRTSGSGNEQFFGPGTRLTVL.

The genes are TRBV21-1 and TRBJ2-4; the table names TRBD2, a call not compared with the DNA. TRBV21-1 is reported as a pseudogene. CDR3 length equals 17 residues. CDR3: CASSKRGAGLAKNIQYF. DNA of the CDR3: TGTGCCAGCAGCAAAAGAGGAGCGGGGCTAGCCAAAAACATTCAGTACTTC.

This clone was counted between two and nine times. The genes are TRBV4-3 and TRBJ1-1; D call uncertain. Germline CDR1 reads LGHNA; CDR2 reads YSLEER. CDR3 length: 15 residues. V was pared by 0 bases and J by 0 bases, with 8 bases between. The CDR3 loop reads CASSQERYMNTEAFF. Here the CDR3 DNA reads TGCGCCAGCAGCCAAGAGAGGTATATGAACACTGAAGCTTTCTTT.

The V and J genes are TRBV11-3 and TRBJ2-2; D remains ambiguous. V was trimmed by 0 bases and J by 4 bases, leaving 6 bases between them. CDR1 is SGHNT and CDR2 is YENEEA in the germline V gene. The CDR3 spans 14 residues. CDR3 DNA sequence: TGTGCCAGCAGCTTAGACACAAGCACCGGGGAGCTGTTTTTT. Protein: CASSLDTSTGELFF.

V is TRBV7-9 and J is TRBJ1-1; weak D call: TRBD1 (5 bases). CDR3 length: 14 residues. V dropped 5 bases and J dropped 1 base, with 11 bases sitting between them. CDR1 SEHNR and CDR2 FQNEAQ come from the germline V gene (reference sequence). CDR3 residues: CASSNRGWNTEAFF. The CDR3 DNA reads TGTGCCAGCAGCAACCGGGGGTGGAACACTGAAGCTTTCTTT.

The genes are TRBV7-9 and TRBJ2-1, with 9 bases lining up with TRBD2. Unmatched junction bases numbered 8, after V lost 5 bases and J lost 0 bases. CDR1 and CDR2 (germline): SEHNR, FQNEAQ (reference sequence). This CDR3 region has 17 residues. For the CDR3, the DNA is TGTGCCAGCAGCAAGCAACAGACTAGCGGCTCCTACAATGAGCAGTTCTTC. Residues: CASSKQQTSGSYNEQFF.

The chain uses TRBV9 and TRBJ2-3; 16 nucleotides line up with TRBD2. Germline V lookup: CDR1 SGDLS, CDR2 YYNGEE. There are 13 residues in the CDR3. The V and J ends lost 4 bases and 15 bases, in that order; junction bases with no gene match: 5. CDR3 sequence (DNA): TGTGCCAGCAGCCAGGGACTAGCGGGGGGGCAATATTTT. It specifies CASSQGLAGGQYF.

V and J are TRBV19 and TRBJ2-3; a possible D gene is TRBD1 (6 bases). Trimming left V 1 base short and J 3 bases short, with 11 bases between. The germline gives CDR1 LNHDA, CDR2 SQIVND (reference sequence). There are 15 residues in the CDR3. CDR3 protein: CASSIVTGMTDTQYF. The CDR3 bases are TGTGCCAGTAGTATAGTAACAGGGATGACAGATACGCAGTATTTT. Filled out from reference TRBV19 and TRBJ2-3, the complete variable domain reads DGGITQSPKYLFRKEGQNVTLSCEQNLNHDAMYWYRQDPGQGLRLIYYSQIVNDFQKGDIAEGYSVSREKKESFPLTVTSAQKNPTAFYLCASSIVTGMTDTQYFGPGTRLTVL.

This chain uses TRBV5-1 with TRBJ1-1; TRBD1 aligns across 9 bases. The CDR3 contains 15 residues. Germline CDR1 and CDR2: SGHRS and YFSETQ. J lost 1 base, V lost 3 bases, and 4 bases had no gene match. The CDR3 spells CASSSLGQGNTEAFF. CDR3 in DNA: TGCGCCAGCAGCTCCCTGGGACAGGGGAACACTGAAGCTTTCTTT. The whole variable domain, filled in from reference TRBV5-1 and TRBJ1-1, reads KAGVTQTPRYLIKTRGQQVTLSCSPISGHRSVSWYQQTPGQGLQFLFEYFSETQRNKGNFPGRFSGRQFSNSRSEMNVSTLELGDSALYLCASSSLGQGNTEAFFGQGTRLTVV.

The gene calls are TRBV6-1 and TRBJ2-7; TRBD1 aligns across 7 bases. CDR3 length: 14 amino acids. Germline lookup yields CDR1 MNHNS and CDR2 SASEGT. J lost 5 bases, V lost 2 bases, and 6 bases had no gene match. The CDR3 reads CASSERQGLDEQYF. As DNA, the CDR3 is TGTGCCAGCAGTGAACGACAGGGCCTAGACGAGCAGTACTTC.

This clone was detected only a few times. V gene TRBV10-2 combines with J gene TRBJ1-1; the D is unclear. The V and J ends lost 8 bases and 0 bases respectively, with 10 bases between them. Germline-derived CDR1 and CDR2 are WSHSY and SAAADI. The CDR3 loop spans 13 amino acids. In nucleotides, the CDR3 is TGCGCCAGCGCTGGACTGTTGAACACTGAAGCTTTCTTT. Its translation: CASAGLLNTEAFF.

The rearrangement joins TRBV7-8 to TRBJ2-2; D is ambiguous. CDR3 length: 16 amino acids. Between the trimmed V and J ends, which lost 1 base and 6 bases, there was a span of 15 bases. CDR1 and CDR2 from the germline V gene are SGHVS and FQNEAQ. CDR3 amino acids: CASSLGPHERAGELFF. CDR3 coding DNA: TGTGCCAGCAGCTTAGGTCCTCATGAGCGTGCCGGGGAGCTGTTTTTT. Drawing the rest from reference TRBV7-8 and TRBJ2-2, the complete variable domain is GAGVSQSPRYKVAKRGQDVALRCDPISGHVSLFWYQQALGQGPEFLTYFQNEAQLDKSGLPSDRFFAERPEGSVSTLKIQRTQQEDSAVYLCASSLGPHERAGELFFGEGSRLTVL.

DNA for the CDR3: TGTGCCACCAGCAGTGGGGTGCTAGCGGGAGTGGAGAGGGAGACCCAGTACTTC. Translation: CATSSGVLAGVERETQYF. The J gene is TRBJ2-5, the V gene TRBV15, with 10 bases lining up with TRBD2. CDR3 length equals 18 residues. With V trimmed by 3 bases and J by 5 bases, 15 bases remained unmatched. Germline V gene sequence: CDR1 LNHNV, CDR2 YYDKDF (reference sequence).

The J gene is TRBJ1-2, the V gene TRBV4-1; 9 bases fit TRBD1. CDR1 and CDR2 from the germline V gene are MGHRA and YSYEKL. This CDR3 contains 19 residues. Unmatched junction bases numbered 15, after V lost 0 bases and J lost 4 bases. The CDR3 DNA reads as TGCGCCAGCAGCCAAGATTCTGCCCAGACCGGGACAGGGTTCTATGGCTACACCTTC. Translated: CASSQDSAQTGTGFYGYTF.